This TCR beta chain appears in the sequencing data of a study of tissue T cells after allogeneic stem cell transplantation. Study-level findings and limits: Few T cell clones were shared across patients, but motif clusters showed tissue-specific shared signatures. Within patients, tissue anatomy strongly shaped TCR repertoire composition. In patients and mice, blood and spleen missed much of tissue repertoire.

Using immunoSEQ multiplex PCR, the repertoire was profiled, and TCRdb retains in-frame clones only, with some absent. Of some 450 clones listed, about 51% were seen once; the top ten hold approximately 39%. The CDR3 is 14 amino acids. V shed 2 bases and J shed 1 base, with 7 bases lying between them. CDR1 and CDR2 from the germline V gene are NSHNY and SYGAGN. By its share, this clone is hyperexpanded. The antigen remains undetermined. Gene names are mouse gene names. The read stops 1 residue short of the end of the CDR3; the missing end is completed from the germline J gene. Time point described: mouse harvest day 14 after allogeneic transplant. Tail vein injection delivered 10^7 T-cell-depleted bone marrow cells and 10^6 splenic CD5+ T cells. This mouse GVHD model was MHC-mismatched B6 to BALB/c, profiled day 7 or 14.

The sequenced sample was liver tissue. This sequence joins TRBV13-1 and TRBJ1-5; D call uncertain. The clonotype comes from a female BALB/c mouse given C57BL/6 T cells with graft-versus-host disease after an allogeneic hematopoietic cell transplant. This CDR3 is CASSEGRNNQAPLF. The covered CDR3 bases are TGTGCCAGCAGTGAAGGGAGAAACAACCAGGCTCCGCTT.